This is a list of T cell receptor beta chains from one sample in a study of metastatic and nonmetastatic thyroid tumors. TCRdb re-called the PCR reads with MiXCR. The sample carries about 32,000 clones, about 25% recorded once. The sample comprised blood. These receptors all come from a female donor with papillary thyroid cancer or a benign thyroid nodule (not recorded which). Some clones in this sample may be carry-over from other donors' samples. Both conserved end residues are part of each CDR3. The D gene is left open where the match is weak. Some rows mark clone size as missing; the rest say once, few, many or name a class of expanded clone.

d_gene | abundance | j_gene | v_gene | CDR3nt | CDR3aa
. | few | TRBJ2-3 | TRBV2 | TGTGCCAGCAGTCACCTGGACAGCACAGATACGCAGTATTTT | CASSHLDSTDTQYF
TRBD1 | . | TRBJ1-6 | TRBV5-4 | TGTGCCAGCAGCTCCTTTTCCGGGACAGGGCGTAATTCACCCCTCCACTTT | CASSSFSGTGRNSPLHF
. | . | TRBJ1-6 | TRBV28 | TGTGCCAGCAGTGTTGACAGTGGAAATTCACCCTTCCACTTT | CASSVDSGNSPFHF
. | many | TRBJ1-6 | TRBV12-3/TRBV12-4 | TGTGCCAGCAGTTCGGGACATTCGGGGCATTCACCCCTCCACTTT | CASSSGHSGHSPLHF
. | many | TRBJ2-7 | TRBV20-1 | TGCAGTGCTATCCACGGGGGCTCATACGAGCAGTACTTC | CSAIHGGSYEQYF
. | . | TRBJ2-7 | TRBV5-4 | TGTGCCAGCAGCCCCGCTGGGGGAACGCTTTACGAGCAGTACTTC | CASSPAGGTLYEQYF
TRBD1 | many | TRBJ2-1 | TRBV28 | TGTGCCAGCAGCCCCCCCCACCGGGACAGGGGGTTTGAGCAGTTCTTC | CASSPPHRDRGFEQFF
. | . | TRBJ2-6 | TRBV20-1 | TGCAGTGCTAGACCGCCCCCACCTAGGACCACCTCTGGGGCCAACGTCCTGACTTTC | CSARPPPPRTTSGANVLTF
TRBD2 | few | TRBJ2-5 | TRBV27 | TGTGCCAGCAGTGACGGGACTACCCAAGAGACCCAGTACTTC | CASSDGTTQETQYF
. | many | TRBJ2-1 | TRBV5-4 | TGTGCCAGCAGCTTTCTTCCGGCGTCAGCCGAAAATGAGCAGTTCTTC | CASSFLPASAENEQFF
. | . | TRBJ2-7 | TRBV6-1 | TGTGCCAGCAGTGGGACAGCACCCTACGAGCAGTACTTC | CASSGTAPYEQYF
. | medium-sized | TRBJ2-7 | TRBV6-1 | TGTGCCAGCAGTTCCCGGGACGGACCCTACGAGCAGTACTTC | CASSSRDGPYEQYF
. | medium-sized | TRBJ1-2 | TRBV5-1 | TGCGCCAGCAGCTTGGCCCGACAGCTTGAAGGGAATGGCTACACCTTC | CASSLARQLEGNGYTF
. | . | TRBJ2-7 | TRBV5-6 | TGTGCCAGCAGCCCTGGACGTCCGGGGGCAATGTACGAGCAGTACTTC | CASSPGRPGAMYEQYF
TRBD1 | many | TRBJ2-7 | TRBV6-1 | TGTGCCAGCAGTCCAGGGGGACGGCTAGAGCAGTACTTC | CASSPGGRLEQYF
. | many | TRBJ2-7 | TRBV2 | TGTGCCAGCAGTGAAGACACCTACGAGCAGTACTTC | CASSEDTYEQYF
TRBD2 | many | TRBJ2-3 | TRBV20-1 | TGCAGTGCTGGCGGGAGCACTAGCACAGATACGCAGTATTTT | CSAGGSTSTDTQYF
. | many | TRBJ1-1 | TRBV9 | TGTGCCAGCAGCGTAGGTGTCGCGGAGCCTGAAGCTTTCTTT | CASSVGVAEPEAFF
. | . | TRBJ2-7 | TRBV2 | TGTGCCAGAAGTGATCGAGAAGGCCCCGTGGGCTACGAGCAGTACTTC | CARSDREGPVGYEQYF
. | many | TRBJ2-7 | TRBV3-1 | TGTGCCAGCAGCCAAGCCGGGACTCTGAACTACGAGCAGTACTTC | CASSQAGTLNYEQYF
TRBD2 | many | TRBJ2-7 | TRBV5-6 | TGTGCCAGCAATTCCGGGGGGACCTACGAGCAGTACTTC | CASNSGGTYEQYF
. | many | TRBJ2-4 | TRBV28 | TGTGCCAGCAGTTCGATCGCAGGGTCGGCCAAAAACATTCAGTACTTC | CASSSIAGSAKNIQYF
TRBD1 | once | TRBJ2-7 | TRBV7-6 | TGTGCCAGCAGCCCGGGGACAGGAGTCGGCGAGCAGTACTTC | CASSPGTGVGEQYF
TRBD1 | . | TRBJ1-6 | TRBV11-2 | TGTGCCAGCAGCGTGACGACAGGGGGTGGTTCACCCCTCCACTTT | CASSVTTGGGSPLHF
. | medium-sized | TRBJ2-2 | TRBV6-6 | TGTGCCAGCAGTTACCGGCGGAGCCAGGTCCCCGGGGAGCTGTTTTTT | CASSYRRSQVPGELFF
. | few | TRBJ1-2 | TRBV6-4 | TGTGCCAGCATCTTCGGGGACACTAACTATGGCTACACCTTC | CASIFGDTNYGYTF
TRBD2 | many | TRBJ2-3 | TRBV7-2 | TGTGCCAGCAGCCTAAAGTCGGGAGGATTGAACACAGATACGCAGTATTTT | CASSLKSGGLNTDTQYF
. | once | TRBJ2-5 | TRBV30 | TGTGCCTGGAATGGCTTCATGGGTGGCCAGTACTTC | CAWNGFMGGQYF
. | many | TRBJ1-4 | TRBV3-1 | TGTGCCAGCAGCCAAGAGGGTTTAAGTAATGAAAAACTGTTTTTT | CASSQEGLSNEKLFF
. | . | TRBJ1-4 | TRBV18 | TGTGCCAGCTCAACCCAATCCAGGGTGGGAAAACTGTTTTTT | CASSTQSRVGKLFF
TRBD2 | . | TRBJ2-3 | TRBV6-5 | TGTGCCAGCAGTTATAGAGCGGGAGTCACAGATACGCAGTATTTT | CASSYRAGVTDTQYF
. | medium-sized | TRBJ2-7 | TRBV12-3/TRBV12-4 | TGTGCCAGCAGCTTTTGGAACAGGGCCTACGAGCAGTACTTC | CASSFWNRAYEQYF
TRBD2 | many | TRBJ2-3 | TRBV12-3/TRBV12-4 | TGTGCCAGCAGTCTCCCCTGGGGAGCGGGAGGGGACACAGATACGCAGTATTTT | CASSLPWGAGGDTDTQYF
. | many | TRBJ1-1 | TRBV12-3/TRBV12-4 | TGTGCCAGCAGACAGGGAAACACTGAAGCTTTCTTT | CASRQGNTEAFF
. | many | TRBJ1-1 | TRBV6-5 | TGTGCCAGCAGTTACTCCGGATGGGACACTGAAGCTTTCTTT | CASSYSGWDTEAFF
. | . | TRBJ1-5 | TRBV18 | TGTGCCACCTCACCTAAGGGGGGCAGCAATCAGCCGCAGCATTTT | CATSPKGGSNQPQHF
. | many | TRBJ2-3 | TRBV6-6 | TGTGCCAGCAGTAACTACCGCCCTTCCGTCGGGGGCACAGATACGCAGTATTTT | CASSNYRPSVGGTDTQYF
. | many | TRBJ2-1 | TRBV6-1 | TGTGCCAGCAGTGAAGGATCCAACAAGTTCTTC | CASSEGSNKFF
. | many | TRBJ2-5 | TRBV20-1 | TGCAGTGCTAGAGATAACCGGGGAGAGAAAGAGACCCAGTACTTC | CSARDNRGEKETQYF
. | many | TRBJ2-2 | TRBV19 | TGTGCCAGTAGCGCCGGGACGAACACCGGGGAGCTGTTTTTT | CASSAGTNTGELFF
TRBD2 | . | TRBJ2-7 | TRBV7-6 | TGTGCCAGCAGCCCGACTAGCAGCTACTACGAGCAGTACTTC | CASSPTSSYYEQYF
. | many | TRBJ2-7 | TRBV5-1 | TGCGCCAGCAGGGAATGGATTACGGGCCTAGGGCAAGGGGCCTACGAGCAGTACTTC | CASREWITGLGQGAYEQYF
. | . | TRBJ2-6 | TRBV19 | TGTGCCAGTAGGAACCTCAGCGGACACTCTGGGGGCAACGTCCTGACTTTC | CASRNLSGHSGGNVLTF
. | . | TRBJ2-7 | TRBV12-3/TRBV12-4 | TGTGCCAGCAGTTTATACGCGGATAGCTCCTACGAGCAGTACTTC | CASSLYADSSYEQYF
. | . | TRBJ1-5 | TRBV27 | TGTGCCAGCAGCCGGGGACAAGGGTCGAGAAGCAATCAGCCCCAGCATTTT | CASSRGQGSRSNQPQHF
. | medium-sized | TRBJ2-7 | TRBV28 | TGCCGGGGGGCTCTGGGGTCCTACGAGCAGTACTTC | CRGALGSYEQYF
. | many | TRBJ2-1 | TRBV20-1 | TGCAGTGCCCTAGGGTCTAGCCCCTCGTTAAATGAGCAGTTCTTC | CSALGSSPSLNEQFF
. | few | TRBJ2-5 | TRBV10-3 | TGTGCCATCAGAGGACGTCAAGAGACCCAGTACTTC | CAIRGRQETQYF
TRBD2 | many | TRBJ2-6 | TRBV7-3 | TGTGCCAGCAGCTTTGGACTAGCCGTCGGCTCTGGGGCCAACGTCCTGACTTTC | CASSFGLAVGSGANVLTF
TRBD2 | many | TRBJ2-5 | TRBV29-1 | TGCAGCCCCTGGGGGGGGGAGACCCAGTACTTC | CSPWGGETQYF
. | . | TRBJ1-4 | TRBV6-2/TRBV6-3 | TGTGCCAGCATTACCCCGGTCGGGCGAGGCGAAAAACTGTTTTTT | CASITPVGRGEKLFF
TRBD2 | many | TRBJ2-2 | TRBV5-1 | TGCGCCAGCAGCTTGACTAGCGGGTTGGGGGAGCTGTTTTTT | CASSLTSGLGELFF
TRBD1 | many | TRBJ1-2 | TRBV19 | TGTGCCAGTAGTATAACTGCAGGGGGCGGTCGGACCTTC | CASSITAGGGRTF
TRBD2 | medium-sized | TRBJ2-1 | TRBV20-1 | TGCAGTGCTAGAAGGGGACTAGCGGAGCTCAATGAGCAGTTCTTC | CSARRGLAELNEQFF
. | many | TRBJ1-1 | TRBV7-3 | TGTGCCAGCAGCTCCTCGAGGGTACTGAACACTGAAGCTTTCTTT | CASSSSRVLNTEAFF
. | many | TRBJ2-2 | TRBV11-2 | TGTGCCAGCAGCTTAGACTTTGGAGGGGCCGGGGAGCTGTTTTTT | CASSLDFGGAGELFF
. | many | TRBJ1-1 | TRBV27 | TGTGCCAGCAGTCTTCAGACGTGGACTGAAGCTTTCTTT | CASSLQTWTEAFF